These 16 T cell receptor beta chains were sequenced from one sample in a study of shared clonotypes between healthy human individuals. Naive CD8 cells lacked CD45RO and underwent positive selection for CCR7, leaving out terminally differentiated effector memory CD45RA+ cells. Produced via immunoSEQ multiplex PCR; TCRdb's table is partial and in-frame only. The data show about 2.2 million clones, 85% to 95% seen once. The sequenced material came from naive CD8+ T cells from PBMCs. The receptors come from a man younger than 30 in good health. Some clones in this sample may be carry-over from other donors' samples.

Of note for this clone: In the same sample, other DNA sequences code for this CDR3. This chain connects TRBV9 to TRBJ2-1, with D perhaps TRBD2 (6 bases). V lost 3 bases to trimming and J lost 10 bases, with 8 bases between them. Germline values: CDR1 SGDLS, CDR2 YYNGEE. The CDR3 covers 11 residues. Written as DNA, the CDR3 is TGTGCCAGCAGCGGAGGACTAGAGCAGTTCTTC. It specifies CASSGGLEQFF.

The chain carries TRBV9 and TRBJ2-7, with D perhaps matching TRBD2 (6 bases). V lost 0 bases and J lost 2, with 12 bases in between. Germline V lookup: CDR1 SGDLS, CDR2 YYNGEE. The CDR3 has 15 amino acids. The CDR3 loop is CASSVGDSHTYEQYF. The CDR3 DNA reads as TGTGCCAGCAGCGTAGGGGACTCCCACACCTACGAGCAGTACTTC.

This clone was seen once. V usage is TRBV4-1 and J usage is TRBJ2-5, with 10 bases that match TRBD1. The CDR3 loop spans 14 amino acids. From germline, CDR1 is MGHRA and CDR2 YSYEKL. The V gene end was trimmed by 8 bases and the J gene end by 4 bases; junction bases not matched to a gene: 7. The CDR3 spells CASGTGQGIETQYF. CDR3 sequence (DNA): TGCGCCAGCGGGACGGGACAGGGGATAGAGACCCAGTACTTC.

The gene calls are TRBV10-2 and TRBJ2-7, with 11 bases that match TRBD2. CDR3 length: 18 residues. Germline CDR1 is WSHSY and CDR2 is SAAADI. Unmatched junction bases numbered 14, after V lost 3 bases and J lost 4 bases. Written as DNA, the CDR3 is TGCGCCAGCAGTGACCCGACTAGCGGGACCTCTCCCCAATACGAGCAGTACTTC. This sequence encodes CASSDPTSGTSPQYEQYF.

This sequence joins TRBV27 and TRBJ2-7; D possibly uses TRBD1 or TRBD2 (5 bases each). Germline CDR1 MNHEY, CDR2 SMNVEV (reference sequence). Trimming left V 8 bases short and J 2 bases short, with 19 bases between. The CDR3 length is 15 residues. The CDR3 here is CASWGDEGPTYEQYF. The CDR3 bases are TGTGCCAGCTGGGGTGACGAGGGACCCACCTACGAGCAGTACTTC.

The chain is built from TRBV15 and TRBJ1-1, with TRBD1 matching 8 bases. Germline lookup yields CDR1 LNHNV and CDR2 YYDKDF (reference sequence). J was trimmed by 5 bases and V by 5 bases; bases with no gene match: 10. This CDR3 region has 15 residues. The CDR3 sequence: CATSAFPGGWTEAFF. The CDR3 nucleotides are TGTGCCACCAGCGCCTTCCCAGGGGGCTGGACTGAAGCTTTCTTT.

This clone has just one count. The chain uses TRBV11-2 and TRBJ1-2, with D tentatively TRBD1 (5 bases). Germline-derived CDR1 and CDR2 are SGHAT and FQNNGV. V was clipped by 5 bases and J by 1 base, with 11 bases between them. CDR3 size: 14 residues. The CDR3 spells CASSQTQGNYGYTF. CDR3 bases: TGTGCCAGCAGCCAGACGCAGGGTAACTATGGCTACACCTTC.

This rearrangement joins TRBV28 to TRBJ2-7; 8 nucleotides line up with TRBD1. CDR1 and CDR2 (germline): MDHEN, SYDVKM. V shed 3 bases, J shed 5 bases, and the junction held 9 bases outside the gene matches. This CDR3 comprises 15 residues. The CDR3 nucleotides read TGTGCCAGCAGTTTTGGAGACAGGGGCAAGGACGAGCAGTACTTC. Its protein product is CASSFGDRGKDEQYF.

The rearrangement uses TRBV29-1 and TRBJ2-1; weak D call: TRBD1 (5 bases). CDR3 length: 14 residues. The germline V and J ends were trimmed by 6 bases and 5 bases, with 17 bases remaining between them. Germline lookup yields CDR1 SQVTM and CDR2 ANQGSEA. The chain's CDR3 is CSVFLLGQNNEQFF. The CDR3 bases are TGCAGCGTCTTCCTTTTGGGGCAGAACAATGAGCAGTTCTTC.

The CDR3 spells CASSLAIYNQETQYF. CDR3 bases: TGTGCCAGCAGCTTAGCGATTTACAACCAAGAGACCCAGTACTTC. V usage is TRBV7-8 and J usage is TRBJ2-5, with D unresolved. The CDR3 is 15 residues long. Germline-derived CDR1 and CDR2 are SGHVS and FQNEAQ. The V and J ends lost 0 bases and 0 bases respectively, with 8 bases between them.

The V call is TRBV7-8, the J call TRBJ2-1, with 8 nucleotides matching TRBD2. Germline V lookup: CDR1 SGHVS, CDR2 FQNEAQ. The length of the CDR3 is 17 residues. The J segment lost 2 bases and the V segment lost 5 bases, leaving 11 bases of the junction unmatched. The CDR3 spells CASSPVGGAGAYNEQFF. The CDR3 region has the DNA TGTGCCAGCAGCCCAGTTGGTGGAGCGGGAGCCTACAATGAGCAGTTCTTC.

This chain connects TRBV29-1 to TRBJ2-7, with D perhaps matching TRBD1 or TRBD2 (6 bases each). The length of the CDR3 is 17 residues. Germline values: CDR1 SQVTM, CDR2 ANQGSEA. V shed 3 bases and J shed 4 bases, with 25 bases lying between them. CDR3 amino acids: CSVDGVSGARIGYEQYF. CDR3 DNA: TGCAGCGTTGACGGGGTATCGGGGGCCCGTATAGGATACGAGCAGTACTTC.

The count of this clone is one. The rearrangement links TRBV5-1 to TRBJ2-5; D is perhaps TRBD1 or TRBD2 (5 bases each). The end of the DNA fits TRBJ2-7 better, so the J call may be wrong. The germline CDR1 and CDR2 sequences are SGHRS and YFSETQ. CDR3 length equals 14 residues. The CDR3, as DNA: TGCGCCAGCAGCTTGACGGGGACCTCCTACGAGCAGTACTTC. It yields the protein CASSLTGTSYEQYF.

V and J are TRBV27 and TRBJ2-1; D is perhaps TRBD2 (5 bases). The CDR3 is made up of 14 amino acids. V was cut by 7 bases and J by 0 bases, with 10 bases left in between. The germline gives CDR1 MNHEY, CDR2 SMNVEV (reference sequence). As DNA, the CDR3 is TGTGCCAGCACAGCGGCGAGCTCCTACAATGAGCAGTTCTTC. Residues: CASTAASSYNEQFF.

This clone was counted once. The V gene is TRBV25-1, the J gene TRBJ2-5, with 8 bases identical to TRBD2. CDR1 is MGHDK, CDR2 SYGVNS, per germline. This CDR3 is built from 17 residues. The ends lost 4 bases at V and 4 bases at J; junction bases unmatched: 14. CDR3 in DNA: TGTGCCAGCAGTGCCCCAACCCCAGCGGGAGAGGGAGAGACCCAGTACTTC. This gives the protein CASSAPTPAGEGETQYF.

The rearrangement joins TRBV19 to TRBJ2-1; TRBD2 matches 8 bases. Germline V gene data show CDR1 as LNHDA and CDR2 as SQIVND (reference sequence). The CDR3 runs to 14 residues. The ends lost 5 bases at V and 6 bases at J; junction bases unmatched: 6. The CDR3 DNA reads TGTGCCAGTAGTCACGGACTAGCCGTCAATGAGCAGTTCTTC. Protein product: CASSHGLAVNEQFF.